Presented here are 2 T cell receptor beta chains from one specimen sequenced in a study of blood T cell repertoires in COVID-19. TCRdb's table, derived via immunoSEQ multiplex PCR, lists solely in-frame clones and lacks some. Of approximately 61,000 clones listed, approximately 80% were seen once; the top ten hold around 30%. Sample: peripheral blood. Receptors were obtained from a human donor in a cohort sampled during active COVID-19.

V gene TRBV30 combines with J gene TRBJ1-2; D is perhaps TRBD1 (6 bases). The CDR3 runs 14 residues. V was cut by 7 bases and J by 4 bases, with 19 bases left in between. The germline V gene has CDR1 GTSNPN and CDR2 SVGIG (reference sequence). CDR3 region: CAFAFQGIFYGYTF. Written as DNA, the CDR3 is TGTGCCTTCGCCTTTCAGGGGATTTTCTATGGCTACACCTTC.

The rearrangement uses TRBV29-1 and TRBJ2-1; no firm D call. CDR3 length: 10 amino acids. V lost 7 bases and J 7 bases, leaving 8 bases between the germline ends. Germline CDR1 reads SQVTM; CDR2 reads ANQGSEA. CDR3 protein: CSAGANEQFF. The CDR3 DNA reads TGCAGCGCTGGTGCGAATGAGCAGTTCTTC.